This is a list of T cell receptor beta chains from one sample in a study of radiation and T cells in renal cell carcinoma. The table came from immunoSEQ multiplex PCR; TCRdb's copy has only in-frame clones and leaves some out. This table holds around 9,000 clones, more than 60% found once. The sample was tumor tissue, taken from a patient whose treatment included radiotherapy and nephrectomy. All receptors derive from a woman between 45 and 60 years old with renal cell carcinoma. The CDR3 runs from the conserved cysteine through the conserved F or W.

>TRBJ2-1|TRBV15
CATSRDRGLAGGYYNEQFF
>TRBJ1-5|TRBV5-1
CASSLDGARDQPQHF
>TRBJ2-5|TRBV10-3
CAISDGRGEETQYF
>TRBJ2-3|TRBV19
CASRQTEGVTDTQYF
>TRBJ1-2|TRBV28
CASSLNPGQLVSTF
>TRBJ2-1|TRBV4-3
CASSPTSAISYEQFF
>TRBJ2-3|TRBV6-4
CASSATSGGESTQYF
>TRBJ2-5|TRBV4-1
CASSQGLAQETQYF
>TRBJ2-1|TRBV19
CASSFHTPPKQFF
>TRBJ2-3|TRBV27
CASSFGGPGLAGVGPSTDTQYF
>TRBJ2-7|TRBV21-1
CASSRRGGGWDEQYF
>TRBJ2-1|TRBV27
CASSGTGAYEQFF
>TRBJ2-7|TRBV10-2
CAISESDREVNEQYF
>TRBJ1-2|TRBV4-3
CASSQDAEYGYTF
>TRBJ2-7|TRBV11-2
CASSFTSVREQYF
>TRBJ2-3|TRBV9
CASSVEWTGTGTDTQYF
>TRBJ1-6|TRBV5-6
CASSLTGGSPLHF
>TRBJ2-4|TRBV5-1
CASSFLGTGELAKNIQYF
>TRBJ2-7|TRBV18
CASSPPASGSYEQYF
>TRBJ1-1|TRBV19
CASDRRTGETEAFF
>TRBJ2-7|TRBV6-5
CASGGDRRSYEQYF
>TRBJ2-5|TRBV9
CASSVEEGTQYF
>TRBJ2-1|TRBV6-4
CASSDSGGHNEQFF
>TRBJ1-1|TRBV28
CASSPSELTEAFF
>TRBJ2-7|TRBV6-1
CASKGSTGYEQYF
>TRBJ2-1|TRBV29-1
CSGATGYNEQFF
>TRBJ2-6|TRBV27
CAGSSSFGAVSGANVLTF
>TRBJ2-7|TRBV7-6
CASSLTTSGSYEQYF
>TRBJ1-2|TRBV28
CATEGEGNYGYTF
>TRBJ2-1|TRBV28
CASSPGQPYNEQFF
>TRBJ2-7|TRBV6-5
CASTRGRTDEQYF
>TRBJ2-5|TRBV19
CASKRIGQPQETQYF
>TRBJ2-3|TRBV7-2
CASSLGPRDTQYF
>TRBJ1-4|TRBV5-1
CASSLDGSNEKLFF
>TRBJ1-1|TRBV5-1
CASSPLGGRSGTEAFF
>TRBJ2-3|TRBV14
CASSPEVTDTQYF
>TRBJ2-7|TRBV27
CASSPTLAGTYEQYF
>TRBJ1-2|TRBV4-2
CASSQERQGGHYGYTF
>TRBJ2-3|TRBV28
CASSLGLPKPQYF
>TRBJ1-4|TRBV6-5
CASTDRATNEKLFF
>TRBJ1-4|TRBV4-1
CASSQEATGGAFGEKLFF
>TRBJ2-5|TRBV7-2
CASSSASGVGETQYF
>TRBJ2-6|TRBV15
CATSSDRSGANVLTF
>TRBJ1-2|TRBV28
CASSLRRVYGYTF
>TRBJ2-5|TRBV5-5
CASSLKPGQGLQETQYF
>TRBJ2-7|TRBV28
CASSESPGLGAFSYEQYF
>TRBJ1-2|TRBV6-5
CASGWSKGYTF
>TRBJ1-1|TRBV7-2
CASITNTEAFF
>TRBJ1-3|TRBV4-3
CASSPQTGGSGNTIYF
>TRBJ1-6|TRBV7-9
CASSLELGGDSPLHF
>TRBJ2-1|TRBV5-1
CASSPPSLAGGYNEQFF
>TRBJ2-1|TRBV10-3
CAISDSGGGRSDEQFF
>TRBJ1-2|TRBV5-6
CASSLGIQSDGYTF
>TRBJ2-3|TRBV7-6
CASSLGGTVTDTQYF